These 11 T cell receptor beta chains were all obtained from the same sample, sequenced in a study of shared T cell receptors in the human thymus. Using immunoSEQ multiplex PCR, the repertoire was profiled, and TCRdb retains in-frame clones only, with some absent. This sample has 630,000 or so clones, with around 87% found just once. In addition, the sample was reused for a study of human thymus T cells.

Sequencing was done on a sample of thymocytes. The receptors were gathered from a boy younger than two with a congenital heart defect.

The gene calls are TRBV7-9 and TRBJ2-7; D gene unclear. V lost 5 bases and J 0 bases, leaving 17 bases between the germline ends. From germline, CDR1 is SEHNR and CDR2 FQNEAQ (reference sequence). This CDR3 spans 16 amino acids. CDR3 coding DNA: TGTGCCAGCAGCCCCCCCCTAAGCGTCAGCTCCTACGAGCAGTACTTC. This sequence encodes CASSPPLSVSSYEQYF.

The J gene is TRBJ2-3, the V gene TRBV28, with 12 bases lining up with TRBD2. V trimming: 6 bases; J trimming: 2 bases; junction bases outside the gene matches: 9. Germline V lookup: CDR1 MDHEN, CDR2 SYDVKM. The length of the CDR3 is 17 residues. The CDR3 here is CASRQTTSGRHTDTQYF. In DNA, the CDR3 is TGTGCCAGCAGGCAAACAACTAGCGGGAGGCACACAGATACGCAGTATTTT.

The chain uses TRBV2 and TRBJ1-5, with unresolved D. Trimming stripped 2 bases from V and 6 bases from J, with 8 bases between. The CDR3 runs 13 residues. Looked up from germline, CDR1 is SNHLY and CDR2 is FYNNEI. This chain's CDR3 is CASSEFLSQPQHF. The CDR3, as DNA: TGTGCCAGCAGTGAATTTTTGAGTCAGCCCCAGCATTTT.

The gene calls are TRBV27 and TRBJ2-7, with 9 bases identical to TRBD1. CDR3 length equals 18 residues. The V gene end was trimmed by 5 bases and the J gene end by 3 bases; junction bases not matched to a gene: 17. Germline V CDR1 and CDR2: MNHEY, SMNVEV (reference sequence). The CDR3 loop is CASSLRQTGTGFDYEQYF. Written as DNA, the CDR3 is TGTGCCAGCAGTCTGCGCCAAACCGGGACAGGGTTTGACTACGAGCAGTACTTC.

This chain connects TRBV5-1 to TRBJ2-1; possibly TRBD1 for D (6 bases). The CDR3 has 16 amino acids. Germline V gene data show CDR1 as SGHRS and CDR2 as YFSETQ. Trimming shortened V by 3 bases and J by 5 bases, and 18 bases separated the two germline ends. The CDR3 nucleotides read TGCGCCAGCAGCTCCCCCCAGGGGCCTATAGACAATGAGCAGTTCTTC. As protein: CASSSPQGPIDNEQFF.

The chain recombines TRBV4-1 with TRBJ1-2; 7 bases line up with TRBD1. V lost 2 bases, J lost 0 bases, and 6 bases stayed unmatched. The CDR3 extends over 16 amino acids. Per the germline V gene, CDR1 is MGHRA and CDR2 is YSYEKL. CDR3 sequence: CASSQPTRGSNYGYTF. For the CDR3, the DNA is TGCGCCAGCAGCCAACCTACCAGGGGGTCTAACTATGGCTACACCTTC.

The V call is TRBV30, the J call TRBJ2-1; tentative D call: TRBD2 (6 bases). The germline V gene has CDR1 GTSNPN and CDR2 SVGIG (reference sequence). Trimming pared 0 bases from V and 8 bases from J, leaving 14 bases between. The CDR3 is 14 amino acids. The CDR3 DNA reads TGTGCCTGGAGTGTGCGGCTACCTAGCGATGAGCAGTTCTTC. This sequence encodes CAWSVRLPSDEQFF.

This rearrangement joins TRBV19 to TRBJ1-5; 7 nucleotides match TRBD1. V lost 10 bases and J lost 0; bases outside the gene matches: 3. Germline CDR1 reads LNHDA; CDR2 reads SQIVND (reference sequence). The CDR3 is made up of 13 amino acids. The DNA for the CDR3 is TGTGCCAAGGGGACAGATAGCAATCAGCCCCAGCATTTT. Protein sequence: CAKGTDSNQPQHF.

This chain connects TRBV4-3 to TRBJ1-4, with D unclear. CDR1 LGHNA and CDR2 YSLEER come from the germline V gene. The CDR3 runs to 15 residues. V lost 2 bases and J 8 bases, leaving 15 bases between the germline ends. CDR3 region: CASSQWSSRREKLFF. In DNA, the CDR3 is TGCGCCAGCAGCCAATGGTCGAGCCGGAGAGAAAAACTGTTTTTT.

This sequence joins TRBV7-9 and TRBJ1-2, with 7 bases fitting TRBD1. Per the germline V gene, CDR1 is SEHNR and CDR2 is FQNEAQ (reference sequence). The V segment lost 5 bases and the J segment 2 bases; nucleotides outside the gene matches: 11. The CDR3 consists of 16 residues. The CDR3 DNA is TGTGCCAGCAGCCCCTCGCGGGCGACAGGGAACTATGGCTACACCTTC. It translates to CASSPSRATGNYGYTF.

The rearrangement uses TRBV27 and TRBJ2-7; 10 nucleotides agree with TRBD1. This CDR3 region has 13 residues. Germline assignment: CDR1 MNHEY and CDR2 SMNVEV (reference sequence). V trimming: 6 bases; J trimming: 2 bases; junction bases outside the gene matches: 1. The CDR3 spells CASRGQGTYEQYF. CDR3 nucleotides: TGTGCCAGCAGGGGACAGGGGACCTACGAGCAGTACTTC.